This T cell receptor (beta chain) is from a study of cytomegalovirus exposure and HLA in healthy donors. Turning to the study itself: T cells numbering around 200 million yielded fewer than 140 million unique TCR beta sequences in an earlier analysis.

Whole-study findings and limits: The authors excluded some V segments, including TRBV6-2 and TRBV6-3, as indistinguishable. TCR beta chains associated with HLA were, in a later analysis, more clonally expanded than equally common others. A later examination showed that TCR association rates differed by HLA locus, with DRB1 most and HLA-C fewest.

The germline CDR1 and CDR2 sequences are SNHLY and FYNNEI. CDR3 length: 15 amino acids. Deletions cut 7 bases from V and 0 bases from J, with 12 bases between. Comment on this clone: As yet, its antigen is unknown.

The PCR had 60 Vbeta and 13 Jbeta primers. TCRdb's copy holds only in-frame clones and misses some; the assay was immunoSEQ multiplex PCR. The sample holds nearly 200,000 clones. The clonotype comes from a boy younger than 18 in good health and CMV-seronegative. The rearrangement joins TRBV2 to TRBJ2-2, with D possibly TRBD1 on 6 matching bases. Source material: PBMCs. The chain's CDR3 is CASTEDRPNTGELFF. The CDR3 DNA is TGTGCCAGCACCGAGGACAGACCGAACACCGGGGAGCTGTTTTTT.